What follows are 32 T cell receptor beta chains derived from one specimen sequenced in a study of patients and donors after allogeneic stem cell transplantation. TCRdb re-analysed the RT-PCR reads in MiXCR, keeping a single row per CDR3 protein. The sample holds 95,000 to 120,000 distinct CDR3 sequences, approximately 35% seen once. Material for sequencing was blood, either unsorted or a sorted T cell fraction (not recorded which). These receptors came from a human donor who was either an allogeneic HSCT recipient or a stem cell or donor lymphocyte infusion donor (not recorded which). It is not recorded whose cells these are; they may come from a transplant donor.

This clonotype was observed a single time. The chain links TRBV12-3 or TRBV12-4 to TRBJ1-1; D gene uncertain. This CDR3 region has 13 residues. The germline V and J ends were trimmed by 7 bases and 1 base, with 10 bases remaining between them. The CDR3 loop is CASKRFKNTEAFF. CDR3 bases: TGTGCCAGCAAGAGGTTTAAGAACACTGAAGCTTTCTTT.

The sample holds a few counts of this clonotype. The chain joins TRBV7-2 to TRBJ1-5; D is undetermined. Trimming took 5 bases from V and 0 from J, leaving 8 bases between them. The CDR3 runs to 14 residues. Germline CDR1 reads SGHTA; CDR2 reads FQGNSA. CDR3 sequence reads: CASSLKRSNQPQHF. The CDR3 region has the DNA TGTGCCAGCAGCCTTAAGCGTAGCAATCAGCCCCAGCATTTT.

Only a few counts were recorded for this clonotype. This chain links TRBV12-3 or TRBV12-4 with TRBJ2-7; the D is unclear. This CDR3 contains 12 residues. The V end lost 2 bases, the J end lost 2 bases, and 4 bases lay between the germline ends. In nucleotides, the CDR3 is TGTGCCAGCAGTTTACGGACCTACGAGCAGTACTTC. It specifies CASSLRTYEQYF.

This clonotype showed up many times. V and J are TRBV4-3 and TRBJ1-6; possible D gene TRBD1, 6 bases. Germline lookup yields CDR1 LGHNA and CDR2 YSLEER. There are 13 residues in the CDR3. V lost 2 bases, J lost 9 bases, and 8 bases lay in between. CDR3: CASSQYRVSPLHF. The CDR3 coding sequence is TGCGCCAGCAGCCAATACAGGGTTTCACCCCTCCACTTT.

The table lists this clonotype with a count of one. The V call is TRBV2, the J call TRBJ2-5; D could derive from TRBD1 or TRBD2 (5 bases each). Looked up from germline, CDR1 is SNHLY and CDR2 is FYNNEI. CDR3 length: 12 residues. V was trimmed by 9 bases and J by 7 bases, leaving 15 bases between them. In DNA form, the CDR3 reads TGTGCCAGAAGGGACGGATCCGGGACCCAGTACTTC. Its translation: CARRDGSGTQYF.

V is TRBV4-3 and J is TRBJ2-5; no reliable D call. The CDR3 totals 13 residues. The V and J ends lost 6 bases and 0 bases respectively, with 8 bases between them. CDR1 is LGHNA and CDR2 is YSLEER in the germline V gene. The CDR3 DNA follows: TGCGCCAGCAGATCTGCAGACCAAGAGACCCAGTACTTC. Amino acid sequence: CASRSADQETQYF.

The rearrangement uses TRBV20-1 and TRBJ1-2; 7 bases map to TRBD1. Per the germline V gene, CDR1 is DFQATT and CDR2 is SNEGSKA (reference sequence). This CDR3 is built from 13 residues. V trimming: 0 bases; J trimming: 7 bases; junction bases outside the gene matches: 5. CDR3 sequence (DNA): TGCAGTGCTAGAGAAGACAGGGTAACTGGCTACACCTTC. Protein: CSAREDRVTGYTF.

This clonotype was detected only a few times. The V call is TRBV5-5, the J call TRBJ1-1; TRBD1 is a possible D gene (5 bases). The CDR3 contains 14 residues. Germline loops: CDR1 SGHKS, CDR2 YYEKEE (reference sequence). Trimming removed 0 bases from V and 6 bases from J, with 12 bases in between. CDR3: CASSLERGRAEAFF. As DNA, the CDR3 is TGTGCCAGCAGCTTGGAGCGGGGGAGGGCTGAAGCTTTCTTT.

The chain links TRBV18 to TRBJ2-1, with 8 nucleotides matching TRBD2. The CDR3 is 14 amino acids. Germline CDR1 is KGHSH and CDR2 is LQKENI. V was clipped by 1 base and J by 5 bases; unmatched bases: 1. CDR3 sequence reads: CASSPQLADNEQFF. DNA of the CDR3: TGTGCCAGCTCACCACAACTAGCGGACAATGAGCAGTTCTTC. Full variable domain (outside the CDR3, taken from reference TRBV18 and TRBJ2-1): NAGVMQNPRHLVRRRGQEARLRCSPMKGHSHVYWYRQLPEEGLKFMVYLQKENIIDESGMPKERFSAEFPKEGPSILRIQQVVRGDSAAYFCASSPQLADNEQFFGPGTRLTVL.

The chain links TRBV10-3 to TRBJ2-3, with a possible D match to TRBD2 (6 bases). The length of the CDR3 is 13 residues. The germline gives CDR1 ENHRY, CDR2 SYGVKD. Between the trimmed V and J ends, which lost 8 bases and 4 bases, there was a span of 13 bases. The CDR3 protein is CAIGAGSPDTQYF. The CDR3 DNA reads TGTGCCATCGGAGCCGGGAGCCCAGATACGCAGTATTTT.

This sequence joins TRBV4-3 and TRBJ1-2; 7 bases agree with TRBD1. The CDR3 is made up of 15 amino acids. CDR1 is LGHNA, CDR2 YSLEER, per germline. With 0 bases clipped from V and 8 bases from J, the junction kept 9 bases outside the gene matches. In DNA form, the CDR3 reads TGCGCCAGCAGCCAAGATTTACCGACAGGGCAGGGCTACACCTTC. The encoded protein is CASSQDLPTGQGYTF.

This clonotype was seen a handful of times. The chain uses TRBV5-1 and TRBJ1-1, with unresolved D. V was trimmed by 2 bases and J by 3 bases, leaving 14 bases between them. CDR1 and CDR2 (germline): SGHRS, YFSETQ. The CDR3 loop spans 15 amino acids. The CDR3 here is CASSFAQPRHTEAFF. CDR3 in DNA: TGCGCCAGCAGCTTCGCACAGCCGCGGCACACTGAAGCTTTCTTT. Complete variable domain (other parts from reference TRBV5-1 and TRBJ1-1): KAGVTQTPRYLIKTRGQQVTLSCSPISGHRSVSWYQQTPGQGLQFLFEYFSETQRNKGNFPGRFSGRQFSNSRSEMNVSTLELGDSALYLCASSFAQPRHTEAFFGQGTRLTVV.

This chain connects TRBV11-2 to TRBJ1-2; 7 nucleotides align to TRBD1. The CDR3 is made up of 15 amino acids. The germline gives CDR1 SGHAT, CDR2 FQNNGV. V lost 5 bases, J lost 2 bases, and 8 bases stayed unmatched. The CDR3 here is CASSPLTGLNYGYTF. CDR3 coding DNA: TGTGCCAGCAGCCCCCTGACAGGGCTCAACTATGGCTACACCTTC.

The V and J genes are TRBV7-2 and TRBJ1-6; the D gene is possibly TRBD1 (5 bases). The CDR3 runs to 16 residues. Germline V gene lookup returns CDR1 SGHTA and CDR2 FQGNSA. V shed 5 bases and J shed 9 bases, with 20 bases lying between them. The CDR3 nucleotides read TGTGCCAGCAGCCGCTGGTCCCTGGGGACGGGTTCACCCCTCCACTTT. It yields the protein CASSRWSLGTGSPLHF.

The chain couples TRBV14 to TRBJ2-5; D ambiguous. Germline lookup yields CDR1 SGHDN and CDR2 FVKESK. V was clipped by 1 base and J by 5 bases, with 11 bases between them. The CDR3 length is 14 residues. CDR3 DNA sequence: TGTGCCAGCAGCCAAGCTTCCTATTGGGAGACCCAGTACTTC. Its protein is CASSQASYWETQYF.

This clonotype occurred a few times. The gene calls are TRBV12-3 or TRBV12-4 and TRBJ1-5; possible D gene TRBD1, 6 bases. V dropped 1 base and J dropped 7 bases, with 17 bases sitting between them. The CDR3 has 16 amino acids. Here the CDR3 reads CASSLGGQGFGQPQHF. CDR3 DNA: TGTGCCAGCAGTTTAGGAGGGCAGGGGTTTGGGCAGCCCCAGCATTTT.

The CDR3, as DNA: TGCAGCGACCAGGACAGTAATCAGCCCCAGCATTTT. Protein product: CSDQDSNQPQHF. The chain has TRBV29-1 and TRBJ1-5; a weak D match, TRBD1 (6 bases). Germline assignment: CDR1 SQVTM and CDR2 ANQGSEA. The CDR3 sequence is 12 residues long. V lost 7 bases and J lost 4, with 11 bases in between.

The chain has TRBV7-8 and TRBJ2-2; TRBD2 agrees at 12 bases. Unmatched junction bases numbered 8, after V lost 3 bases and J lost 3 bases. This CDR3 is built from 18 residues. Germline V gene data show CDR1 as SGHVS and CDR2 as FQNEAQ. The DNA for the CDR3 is TGTGCCAGCAGCTTCGGACTAGCGGGATACCGAGACACCGGGGAGCTGTTTTTT. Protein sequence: CASSFGLAGYRDTGELFF. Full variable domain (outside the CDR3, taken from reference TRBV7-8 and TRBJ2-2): GAGVSQSPRYKVAKRGQDVALRCDPISGHVSLFWYQQALGQGPEFLTYFQNEAQLDKSGLPSDRFFAERPEGSVSTLKIQRTQQEDSAVYLCASSFGLAGYRDTGELFFGEGSRLTVL.

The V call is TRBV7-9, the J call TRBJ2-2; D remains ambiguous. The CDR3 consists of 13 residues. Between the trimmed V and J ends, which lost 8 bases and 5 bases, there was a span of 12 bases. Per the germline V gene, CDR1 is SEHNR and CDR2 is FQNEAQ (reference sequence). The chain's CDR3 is CASAPSWTGELFF. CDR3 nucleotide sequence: TGTGCCAGCGCCCCTAGTTGGACCGGGGAGCTGTTTTTT. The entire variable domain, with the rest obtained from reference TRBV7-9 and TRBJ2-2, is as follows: DTGVSQNPRHKITKRGQNVTFRCDPISEHNRLYWYRQTLGQGPEFLTYFQNEAQLEKSRLLSDRFSAERPKGSFSTLEIQRTEQGDSAMYLCASAPSWTGELFFGEGSRLTVL.

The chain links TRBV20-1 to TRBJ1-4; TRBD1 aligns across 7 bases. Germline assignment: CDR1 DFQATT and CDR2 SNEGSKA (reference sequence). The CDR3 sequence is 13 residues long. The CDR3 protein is CSAVTGPNEKLFF. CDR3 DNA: TGCAGCGCCGTGACAGGGCCTAATGAAAAACTGTTTTTT.

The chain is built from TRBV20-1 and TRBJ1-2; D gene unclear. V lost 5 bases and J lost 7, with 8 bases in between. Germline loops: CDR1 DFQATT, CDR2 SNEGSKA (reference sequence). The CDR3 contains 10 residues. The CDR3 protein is CSAPRGGYTF. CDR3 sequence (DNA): TGCAGTGCTCCCCGGGGTGGCTACACCTTC.

In nucleotides, the CDR3 is TGTGCCAGCAGACAAGACAGGGGGCAGAGCACTGAAGCTTTCTTT. Its translation: CASRQDRGQSTEAFF. V usage is TRBV27 and J usage is TRBJ1-1; 10 bases line up with TRBD1. J lost 4 bases, V lost 6 bases, and 8 bases had no gene match. The length of the CDR3 is 15 residues. CDR1 MNHEY and CDR2 SMNVEV come from the germline V gene (reference sequence).

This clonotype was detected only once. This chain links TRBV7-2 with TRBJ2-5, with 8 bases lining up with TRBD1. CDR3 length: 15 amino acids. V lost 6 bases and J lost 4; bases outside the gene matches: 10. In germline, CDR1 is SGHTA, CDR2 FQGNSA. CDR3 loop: CASRTSGQAGETQYF. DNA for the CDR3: TGTGCCAGCAGAACCTCGGGACAGGCAGGAGAGACCCAGTACTTC.

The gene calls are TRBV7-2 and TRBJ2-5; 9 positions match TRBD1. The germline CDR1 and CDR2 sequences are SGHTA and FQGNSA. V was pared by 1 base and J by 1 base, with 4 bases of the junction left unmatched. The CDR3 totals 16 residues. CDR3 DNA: TGTGCCAGCAGCTTAGGTCGGGGACAGGGCCAAGAGACCCAGTACTTC. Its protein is CASSLGRGQGQETQYF.

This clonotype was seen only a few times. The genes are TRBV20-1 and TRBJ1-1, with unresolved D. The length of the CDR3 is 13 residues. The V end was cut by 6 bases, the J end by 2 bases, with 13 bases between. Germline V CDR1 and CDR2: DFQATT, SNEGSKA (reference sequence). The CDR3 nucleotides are TGCAGTGCCATCTTTGGCCGTAACACTGAAGCTTTCTTT. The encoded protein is CSAIFGRNTEAFF.

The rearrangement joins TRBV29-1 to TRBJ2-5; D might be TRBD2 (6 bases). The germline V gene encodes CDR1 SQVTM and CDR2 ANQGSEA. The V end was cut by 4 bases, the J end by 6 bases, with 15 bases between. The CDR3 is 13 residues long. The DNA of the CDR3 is TGCAGCGTTGGTACCGGACTAAGGCAGACCCAGTACTTC. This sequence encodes CSVGTGLRQTQYF.

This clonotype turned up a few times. The CDR3 DNA follows: TGCAGTGCTCAGGACAGCTCGGGCTATGGCTACACCTTC. This sequence encodes CSAQDSSGYGYTF. This sequence joins TRBV20-1 and TRBJ1-2; possible D gene TRBD1, 6 bases. The CDR3 consists of 13 residues. CDR1 and CDR2 from the germline V gene are DFQATT and SNEGSKA (reference sequence). The V gene lost 5 bases and the J gene lost 4 bases, with 14 bases spanning the gap.

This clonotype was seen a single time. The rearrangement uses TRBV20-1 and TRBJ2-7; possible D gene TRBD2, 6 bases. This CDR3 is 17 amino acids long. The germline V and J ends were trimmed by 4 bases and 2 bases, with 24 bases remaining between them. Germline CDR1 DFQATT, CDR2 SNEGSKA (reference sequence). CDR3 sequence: CSATNPGLFSFPYEQYF. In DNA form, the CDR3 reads TGCAGTGCTACAAACCCGGGACTCTTCAGTTTCCCCTACGAGCAGTACTTC.

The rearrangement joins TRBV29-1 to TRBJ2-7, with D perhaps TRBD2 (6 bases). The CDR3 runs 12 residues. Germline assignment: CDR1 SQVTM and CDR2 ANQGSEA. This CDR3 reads CRGGTYSYEQYF. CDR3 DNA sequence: TGCAGAGGCGGGACTTACTCCTACGAGCAGTACTTC.

The DNA of the CDR3 is TGCAGTGCTCCTCCTCCCCTGGGACAGGGCGTGAGCAATCAGCCCCAGCATTTT. Translating it yields CSAPPPLGQGVSNQPQHF. This chain links TRBV20-1 with TRBJ1-5; the match to TRBD1 covers 9 bases. Trimming took 5 bases from V and 1 from J; bases not matched to a gene: 15. This CDR3 is 18 amino acids long. Germline loops: CDR1 DFQATT, CDR2 SNEGSKA (reference sequence).

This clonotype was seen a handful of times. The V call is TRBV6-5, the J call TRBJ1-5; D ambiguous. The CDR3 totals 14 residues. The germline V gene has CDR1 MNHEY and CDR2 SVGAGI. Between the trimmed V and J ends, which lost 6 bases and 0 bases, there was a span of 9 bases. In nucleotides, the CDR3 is TGTGCCAGCAGAAGGATGAATAGCAATCAGCCCCAGCATTTT. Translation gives CASRRMNSNQPQHF.

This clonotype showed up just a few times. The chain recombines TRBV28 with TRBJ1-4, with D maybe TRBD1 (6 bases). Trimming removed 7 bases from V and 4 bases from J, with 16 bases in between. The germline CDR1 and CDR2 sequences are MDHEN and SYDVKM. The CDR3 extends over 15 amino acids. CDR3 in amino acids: CASTPRKGGNEKLFF. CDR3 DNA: TGTGCCAGCACCCCCCGAAAAGGGGGTAATGAAAAACTGTTTTTT.